Below, 24 T cell receptor beta chains from the same sample are listed, as sequenced in a study of CD8 T cells in ankylosing spondylitis. These receptors have no identified antigens. General observations from the study: Characteristic, it appeared, of ankylosing spondylitis blood was a TCR beta motif of roughly 8 highly homologous variants.

TCRdb ran MiXCR on the 5' RACE reads and lists one entry per CDR3 protein. The sample yields more than 650,000 distinct CDR3 sequences, 10% to 15% seen once. The specimen sequenced was blood, either unsorted or a sorted T cell fraction (not recorded which). These receptors were collected from a male donor with ankylosing spondylitis.

This clonotype turned up a few times. The J gene is TRBJ1-6, the V gene TRBV5-5; D is unresolved. The CDR3 is 14 amino acids. Germline CDR1 SGHKS, CDR2 YYEKEE (reference sequence). The V and J ends lost 4 bases and 13 bases respectively, with 18 bases between them. CDR3 in amino acids: CASSLGTVTPPLHF. CDR3 sequence (DNA): TGTGCCAGCAGCCTAGGCACAGTAACTCCCCCCCTCCACTTT.

The V call is TRBV28, the J call TRBJ1-2; D unclear. The CDR3 contains 14 residues. Germline V gives CDR1 MDHEN, CDR2 SYDVKM. The V end was cut by 6 bases, the J end by 0 bases, with 11 bases between. CDR3 sequence: CASRAPAPNYGYTF. The CDR3 DNA follows: TGTGCCAGCAGAGCCCCGGCACCTAACTATGGCTACACCTTC.

This clonotype was observed a handful of times. The chain couples TRBV5-1 to TRBJ2-2, with 7 bases matching TRBD1. Germline V gives CDR1 SGHRS, CDR2 YFSETQ. The CDR3 contains 13 residues. Trimming cost V 4 bases and J 7 bases; bases outside gene matches: 4. CDR3 in DNA: TGCGCCAGCAGCCTTACAGGGGTCGGGGAGCTGTTTTTT. It is translated as CASSLTGVGELFF.

The chain joins TRBV5-6 to TRBJ2-2; 7 nucleotides agree with TRBD1. V lost 4 bases to trimming and J lost 7 bases; unmatched junction nucleotides: 7. There are 14 residues in the CDR3. Germline V CDR1 and CDR2: SGHDT, YYEEEE. CDR3 residues: CASSRLQGHGELFF. The DNA of the CDR3 is TGTGCCAGCAGCCGACTACAGGGGCACGGGGAGCTGTTTTTT.

This clonotype showed up just a few times. In nucleotides, the CDR3 is TGTGCCAGCTCCCGGGGTAGCGGAGGTATAGATACGCAGTATTTT. It encodes CASSRGSGGIDTQYF. The chain carries TRBV6-1 and TRBJ2-3; the D gene is possibly TRBD2 (6 bases). V was clipped by 8 bases and J by 5 bases, with 20 bases between them. The germline CDR1 and CDR2 sequences are MNHNS and SASEGT. The CDR3 runs to 15 residues.

The J gene is TRBJ1-2, the V gene TRBV7-2; D not resolved. CDR1 SGHTA and CDR2 FQGNSA come from the germline V gene. Trimming left V 1 base short and J 0 bases short, with 9 bases between. This CDR3 has 15 amino acids. The DNA for the CDR3 is TGTGCCAGCAGCTTAGTCGGCGGACCTAACTATGGCTACACCTTC. Encoded protein: CASSLVGGPNYGYTF.

This clonotype was found a few times. The genes are TRBV6-2 or TRBV6-3 and TRBJ1-1; D call uncertain. Trimming stripped 5 bases from V and 3 bases from J, with 13 bases between. This CDR3 is built from 14 residues. Germline V gene data show CDR1 as MNHEY and CDR2 as SVGEGT. The CDR3, as DNA: TGTGCCAGCAGTGAGCTGACGGATTACACTGAAGCTTTCTTT. Translation gives CASSELTDYTEAFF.

The chain joins TRBV4-1 to TRBJ2-2, with D possibly matching TRBD2 (5 bases). V lost 1 base, J lost 9 bases, and 15 bases lay in between. The germline V gene has CDR1 MGHRA and CDR2 YSYEKL. The CDR3 is 15 residues long. The CDR3 loop reads CASSQAGSLGWELFF. The CDR3 region has the DNA TGCGCCAGCAGCCAAGCGGGGTCTTTGGGCTGGGAGCTGTTTTTT.

CDR3 DNA sequence: TGTGCCAGCAGTTACTTACAGGGGTACGAGCAGTACTTC. Encoded protein: CASSYLQGYEQYF. The chain combines TRBV6-2 or TRBV6-3 with TRBJ2-7; 7 bases line up with TRBD1. CDR3 length equals 13 residues. Germline V gene data show CDR1 as MNHEY and CDR2 as SVGEGT. V gave up 1 base and J gave up 4 bases; unmatched junction bases: 1.

This clonotype was counted many times. The chain couples TRBV18 to TRBJ2-2, with a possible D match to TRBD2 (6 bases). From germline, CDR1 is KGHSH and CDR2 LQKENI. The V end lost 2 bases, the J end lost 0 bases, and 7 bases lay between the germline ends. CDR3 length: 15 residues. The chain's CDR3 is CASSPSGANTGELFF. The CDR3 DNA follows: TGTGCCAGCTCACCATCGGGGGCGAACACCGGGGAGCTGTTTTTT. Based on the CDR3 plus reference TRBV18 and TRBJ2-2, the full variable domain is NAGVMQNPRHLVRRRGQEARLRCSPMKGHSHVYWYRQLPEEGLKFMVYLQKENIIDESGMPKERFSAEFPKEGPSILRIQQVVRGDSAAYFCASSPSGANTGELFFGEGSRLTVL.

This clonotype was counted between two and nine times. V usage is TRBV4-2 and J usage is TRBJ1-2; D is undetermined. Germline lookup yields CDR1 LGHNA and CDR2 YNFKEQ. CDR3 length: 14 amino acids. With 2 bases removed from V and 4 bases from J, the gap between germline ends came to 11 bases. CDR3: CASSQSQIGYGYTF. CDR3 sequence (DNA): TGTGCCAGCAGCCAAAGCCAGATAGGCTATGGCTACACCTTC.

The V and J genes are TRBV20-1 and TRBJ2-5, with 13 bases lining up with TRBD2. The V and J ends lost 5 bases and 2 bases, in that order; junction bases with no gene match: 5. Per the germline V gene, CDR1 is DFQATT and CDR2 is SNEGSKA (reference sequence). This CDR3 has 15 amino acids. The CDR3, as DNA: TGCAGTGCTTGGACTAGCGGGGGACCGCAAGAGACCCAGTACTTC. Its protein product is CSAWTSGGPQETQYF.

The chain employs TRBV4-3 and TRBJ1-1; D gene ambiguous. V dropped 1 base and J dropped 4 bases, with 13 bases sitting between them. Per the germline V gene, CDR1 is LGHNA and CDR2 is YSLEER. This CDR3 is built from 15 residues. The CDR3 region is CASSQVSSGITEAFF. The DNA for the CDR3 is TGCGCCAGCAGCCAAGTTAGTTCGGGGATCACTGAAGCTTTCTTT.

The rearrangement joins TRBV3-1 to TRBJ2-1; possibly TRBD1 or TRBD2 for D (5 bases each). The CDR3 is 17 amino acids. Per germline, CDR1 LGHDT and CDR2 YNNKEL (reference sequence). Trimming took 0 bases from V and 4 from J, leaving 16 bases between them. CDR3 amino acids: CASSQEPGGGVYNEQFF. DNA for the CDR3: TGTGCCAGCAGCCAAGAACCGGGTGGGGGTGTGTACAATGAGCAGTTCTTC.

There are many counts of this clonotype. The chain combines TRBV7-2 with TRBJ1-1; D gene ambiguous. Germline loops: CDR1 SGHTA, CDR2 FQGNSA. The CDR3 totals 14 residues. Trimming took off 1 base at V and 7 bases at J, with 13 bases between the two ends. The CDR3 sequence: CASSLVGGGVEAFF. For the CDR3, the DNA is TGTGCCAGCAGCTTAGTAGGAGGCGGGGTTGAAGCTTTCTTT.

In nucleotides, the CDR3 is TGCGCCAGCAGCCGGGGGTCTGAGAACACTGAAGCTTTCTTT. It yields the protein CASSRGSENTEAFF. The rearrangement joins TRBV5-1 to TRBJ1-1; D is perhaps TRBD1 (5 bases). Germline values: CDR1 SGHRS, CDR2 YFSETQ. V was trimmed by 4 bases and J by 1 base, leaving 11 bases between them. The CDR3 is made up of 14 amino acids.

This clonotype was seen at least ten times. The chain joins TRBV5-1 to TRBJ1-1, with 7 bases lining up with TRBD1. J was trimmed by 3 bases and V by 0 bases; bases with no gene match: 5. Germline V CDR1 and CDR2: SGHRS, YFSETQ. The CDR3 is 15 amino acids. The CDR3 region is CASSLGTGLDTEAFF. The CDR3 region has the DNA TGCGCCAGCAGCTTGGGGACAGGCCTTGACACTGAAGCTTTCTTT.

The chain recombines TRBV7-8 with TRBJ1-5; maybe TRBD1 (6 bases). The CDR3 is made up of 15 amino acids. Trimming took off 5 bases at V and 9 bases at J, with 20 bases between the two ends. Per germline, CDR1 SGHVS and CDR2 FQNEAQ. The CDR3 DNA reads TGTGCCAGCAGCCGACGAGGAGGGGGTGAGGGGCCCCAGCATTTT. It encodes CASSRRGGGEGPQHF.

This clonotype turned up a few times. V and J are TRBV29-1 and TRBJ1-2; D is ambiguous. Trimming removed 5 bases at V and 2 bases at J, with 6 bases between. The germline V gene encodes CDR1 SQVTM and CDR2 ANQGSEA. The CDR3 spans 11 residues. The CDR3 protein is CSVHGNYGYTF. CDR3 nucleotides: TGCAGCGTTCACGGGAACTATGGCTACACCTTC.

The table lists this clonotype with a few counts. The rearrangement joins TRBV12-3 or TRBV12-4 to TRBJ1-1; D gene unclear. The V gene lost 9 bases and the J gene lost 1 base, with 9 bases spanning the gap. The CDR3 consists of 12 residues. The CDR3 coding sequence is TGTGCCAGTACGTGGACGAACACTGAAGCTTTCTTT. This gives the protein CASTWTNTEAFF.

This clonotype was counted only a few times. The rearrangement joins TRBV6-2 or TRBV6-3 to TRBJ1-2; 9 positions agree with TRBD1. V was clipped by 6 bases and J by 8 bases; unmatched bases: 10. The CDR3 spans 14 residues. Germline V gene lookup returns CDR1 MNHEY and CDR2 SVGEGT. CDR3 sequence: CASSPRDRVGGYTF. As DNA, the CDR3 is TGTGCCAGCAGCCCCCGGGACAGGGTCGGCGGCTACACCTTC.

In this sample, this clonotype turned up a few times. This chain joins TRBV5-1 and TRBJ2-7; TRBD2 matches at 7 bases. The germline V gene encodes CDR1 SGHRS and CDR2 YFSETQ. Trimming removed 2 bases from V and 5 bases from J; junction bases left unmatched: 4. The CDR3 is 13 amino acids. CDR3 protein: CASSLREGDEQYF. The DNA for the CDR3 is TGCGCCAGCAGCTTAAGGGAGGGCGACGAGCAGTACTTC.

The genes are TRBV7-2 and TRBJ2-7, with a tentative D call TRBD2 (6 bases). The CDR3 sequence is 14 residues long. V lost 5 bases to trimming and J lost 6 bases, with 17 bases between them. Germline assignment: CDR1 SGHTA and CDR2 FQGNSA. The CDR3 coding sequence is TGTGCCAGCAGCCGGGACTGGTTAAAAATCGAGCAGTACTTC. It encodes CASSRDWLKIEQYF.

This clonotype was observed many times. The chain combines TRBV12-3 or TRBV12-4 with TRBJ1-1; D gene unclear. The CDR3 loop spans 13 amino acids. Trimming cost V 7 bases and J 1 base, with 10 bases left between them. CDR3 sequence: CASTIWGNTEAFF. Here the CDR3 DNA reads TGTGCCAGCACGATCTGGGGGAACACTGAAGCTTTCTTT.